The 5 T cell receptor beta chains in this list originate from one sample, sequenced in a study of PD-1 blockade in classical Hodgkin lymphoma. Time point given: cycle 4 day 1 (C4D1), after less than 7 weeks of nivolumab. With no exception, relapse followed autologous stem cell transplantation in all patients, and brentuximab vedotin exposure varied. The CD4+ T cells used were purified from thawed PBMCs through magnetic negative selection. Profiling relied on immunoSEQ multiplex PCR, and the TCRdb table lists in-frame clones only, not all of them. The sample has 30,000 or so clones; about 88% are singletons. Sequencing was performed on CD4+ T cells from blood, taken before the fourth cycle of nivolumab. Receptors were obtained from a human donor with classical Hodgkin lymphoma.

V is TRBV7-9 and J is TRBJ2-2, with TRBD2 identical over 7 bases. The CDR3 covers 13 residues. Losses at the gene ends were 8 bases for V and 9 bases for J; bases not matched to a gene: 9. Germline V gene data show CDR1 as SEHNR and CDR2 as FQNEAQ (reference sequence). The chain's CDR3 is CASSPGGSWELFF. The CDR3 coding sequence is TGTGCCAGCTCCCCGGGGGGATCTTGGGAGCTGTTTTTT.

V gene TRBV19 combines with J gene TRBJ2-2, with a weak D call TRBD1 (6 bases). The ends were cut back, 7 bases at V and 0 bases at J, with 18 bases in the middle. The CDR3 sequence is 17 residues long. Germline CDR1 LNHDA, CDR2 SQIVND (reference sequence). The CDR3 reads CASIPPTGTPNTGELFF. CDR3 coding DNA: TGTGCCAGTATCCCCCCCACCGGGACACCGAACACCGGGGAGCTGTTTTTT. Full variable domain (outside the CDR3, taken from reference TRBV19 and TRBJ2-2): DGGITQSPKYLFRKEGQNVTLSCEQNLNHDAMYWYRQDPGQGLRLIYYSQIVNDFQKGDIAEGYSVSREKKESFPLTVTSAQKNPTAFYLCASIPPTGTPNTGELFFGEGSRLTVL.

This sequence joins TRBV27 and TRBJ2-3; TRBD2 matches 9 bases. Looked up from germline, CDR1 is MNHEY and CDR2 is SMNVEV (reference sequence). The CDR3 loop spans 15 amino acids. Trimming took 11 bases from V and 6 from J; bases not matched to a gene: 15. The CDR3 here is CAARRRLAGTDTQYF. DNA for the CDR3: TGTGCCGCTAGACGGCGGCTAGCGGGAACGGATACGCAGTATTTT.

The V gene is TRBV6-1, the J gene TRBJ1-4, with 8 bases that match TRBD1. The V and J ends lost 3 bases and 6 bases, in that order; junction bases with no gene match: 6. The CDR3 length is 15 residues. The germline V gene encodes CDR1 MNHNS and CDR2 SASEGT. The CDR3 DNA reads as TGTGCCAGCAGTGAGGGGTACAGGGGGGATGAAAAACTGTTTTTT. Residues: CASSEGYRGDEKLFF.

The V gene is TRBV28, the J gene TRBJ1-3; a weak D match, TRBD1 (6 bases). Deletions cut 5 bases from V and 0 bases from J, with 11 bases between. The CDR3 length is 15 residues. CDR1 is MDHEN, CDR2 SYDVKM, per germline. The CDR3 nucleotides are TGTGCCAGCAGTCCAGGGGCCTTCTCTGGAAACACCATATATTTT. This codes for CASSPGAFSGNTIYF.